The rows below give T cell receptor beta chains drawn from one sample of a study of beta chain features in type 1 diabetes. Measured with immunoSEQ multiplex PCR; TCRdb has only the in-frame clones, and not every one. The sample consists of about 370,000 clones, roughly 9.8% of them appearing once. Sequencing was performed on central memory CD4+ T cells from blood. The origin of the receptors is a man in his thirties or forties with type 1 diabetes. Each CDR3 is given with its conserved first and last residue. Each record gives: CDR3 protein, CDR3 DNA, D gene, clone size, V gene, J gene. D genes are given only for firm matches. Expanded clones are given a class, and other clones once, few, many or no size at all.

cdr3_aa: CAISDPGIATRTDTQYF
cdr3_nt: TGTGCCATCAGTGACCCGGGGATAGCAACTCGCACAGATACGCAGTATTTT
d_call: NA
clone_size: few
v_call: TRBV10-3
j_call: TRBJ2-3

cdr3_aa: CASSTGQSLNTEAFF
cdr3_nt: TGTGCCAGCAGCACTGGACAGAGCTTGAACACTGAAGCTTTCTTT
d_call: NA
clone_size: many
v_call: TRBV21-1
j_call: TRBJ1-1

cdr3_aa: CATSRASPTELEQFF
cdr3_nt: TGTGCCACCAGCAGAGCTTCTCCTACTGAACTTGAGCAGTTCTTC
d_call: NA
clone_size: NA
v_call: TRBV15
j_call: TRBJ2-1

cdr3_aa: CASSNRLATRSEQYF
cdr3_nt: TGTGCCAGCAGTAACCGACTAGCTACTCGCTCCGAGCAGTACTTC
d_call: TRBD2
clone_size: NA
v_call: TRBV6-6
j_call: TRBJ2-7

cdr3_aa: CASSESAGYGYTF
cdr3_nt: TGCGCCAGCAGTGAGTCAGCCGGCTATGGCTACACCTTC
d_call: NA
clone_size: many
v_call: TRBV10-1
j_call: TRBJ1-2

cdr3_aa: CASSSVGQGYEQYF
cdr3_nt: TGTGCCAGCAGCTCAGTGGGACAGGGCTACGAGCAGTACTTC
d_call: TRBD1
clone_size: few
v_call: TRBV7-2
j_call: TRBJ2-7

cdr3_aa: CASSVVSRTYEQYF
cdr3_nt: TGTGCCAGCAGCGTAGTAAGTCGAACCTACGAGCAGTACTTC
d_call: NA
clone_size: NA
v_call: TRBV13
j_call: TRBJ2-7

cdr3_aa: CASSAQAGDTQYF
cdr3_nt: TGTGCCAGCAGCGCGCAGGCGGGAGATACGCAGTATTTT
d_call: NA
clone_size: few
v_call: TRBV7-3
j_call: TRBJ2-3

cdr3_aa: CASSLLGPDTQYF
cdr3_nt: TGTGCCAGCAGCTTATTGGGGCCAGATACGCAGTATTTT
d_call: NA
clone_size: NA
v_call: TRBV7-2
j_call: TRBJ2-3

cdr3_aa: CASSRIGQGTYEQYF
cdr3_nt: TGCGCCAGCAGCCGGATCGGACAGGGGACCTACGAGCAGTACTTC
d_call: TRBD1
clone_size: few
v_call: TRBV5-1
j_call: TRBJ2-7

cdr3_aa: CASSDKGGDTEAFF
cdr3_nt: TGTGCCAGCAGTGATAAGGGAGGGGACACTGAAGCTTTCTTT
d_call: NA
clone_size: many
v_call: TRBV2
j_call: TRBJ1-1

cdr3_aa: CASSSADSRGYTF
cdr3_nt: TGTGCCAGCAGCTCGGCGGATTCCCGCGGCTACACCTTC
d_call: NA
clone_size: few
v_call: TRBV4-2
j_call: TRBJ1-2

cdr3_aa: CASRDRDRAYEQFF
cdr3_nt: TGTGCCAGTAGGGACCGGGACAGGGCGTATGAGCAGTTCTTC
d_call: TRBD1
clone_size: NA
v_call: TRBV19
j_call: TRBJ2-1

cdr3_aa: CASSVLAARTDTQYF
cdr3_nt: TGTGCCAGCAGCGTATTGGCAGCTCGCACAGATACGCAGTATTTT
d_call: NA
clone_size: few
v_call: TRBV9
j_call: TRBJ2-3

cdr3_aa: CASSFGPAGGEQYF
cdr3_nt: TGTGCCAGCAGCTTCGGCCCAGCGGGAGGGGAGCAGTACTTC
d_call: TRBD2
clone_size: few
v_call: TRBV7-2
j_call: TRBJ2-7

cdr3_aa: CASSRDVQRQYF
cdr3_nt: TGTGCCAGCAGTAGGGACGTCCAAAGGCAGTACTTC
d_call: NA
clone_size: NA
v_call: TRBV6-5
j_call: TRBJ2-7

cdr3_aa: CASSEPAGYSPTGELFF
cdr3_nt: TGTGCCAGCAGTGAACCGGCAGGGTATAGTCCCACCGGGGAGCTGTTTTTT
d_call: NA
clone_size: few
v_call: TRBV6-1
j_call: TRBJ2-2

cdr3_aa: CASSPPGQRYNEQFF
cdr3_nt: TGTGCCAGCAGTCCCCCGGGACAGAGGTACAATGAGCAGTTCTTC
d_call: TRBD1
clone_size: many
v_call: TRBV28
j_call: TRBJ2-1

cdr3_aa: CASSGKGGRERNEQFF
cdr3_nt: TGTGCCAGCAGTGGAAAGGGCGGGCGGGAGAGGAATGAGCAGTTCTTC
d_call: TRBD2
clone_size: few
v_call: TRBV13
j_call: TRBJ2-1

cdr3_aa: CASSPGTSVYGYTF
cdr3_nt: TGTGCCAGCAGTCCCGGGACATCAGTCTATGGCTACACCTTC
d_call: NA
clone_size: NA
v_call: TRBV2
j_call: TRBJ1-2

cdr3_aa: CASSLEGQSTDTQYF
cdr3_nt: TGCGCCAGCAGCTTGGAGGGACAGAGCACAGATACGCAGTATTTT
d_call: TRBD1
clone_size: NA
v_call: TRBV5-1
j_call: TRBJ2-3

cdr3_aa: CASSGTSGNTGELFF
cdr3_nt: TGCGCCAGCAGCGGGACTAGCGGGAACACCGGGGAGCTGTTTTTT
d_call: TRBD2
clone_size: few
v_call: TRBV10-1
j_call: TRBJ2-2

cdr3_aa: CSVELTSGRYNEQFF
cdr3_nt: TGCAGCGTTGAACTGACTAGCGGGAGATACAATGAGCAGTTCTTC
d_call: TRBD2
clone_size: NA
v_call: TRBV29-1
j_call: TRBJ2-1

cdr3_aa: CASSQASGSYEQYF
cdr3_nt: TGCGCCAGCAGCCAAGCTAGCGGTTCCTACGAGCAGTACTTC
d_call: TRBD2
clone_size: many
v_call: TRBV4-1
j_call: TRBJ2-7

cdr3_aa: CASRATVTNEKLFF
cdr3_nt: TGTGCCAGCAGGGCGACAGTAACTAATGAAAAACTGTTTTTT
d_call: NA
clone_size: NA
v_call: TRBV6-1
j_call: TRBJ1-4

cdr3_aa: CASTLAGGYEQYF
cdr3_nt: TGTGCCAGCACCCTAGCGGGAGGCTACGAGCAGTACTTC
d_call: TRBD2
clone_size: few
v_call: TRBV28
j_call: TRBJ2-7

cdr3_aa: CASSQQTGLIEKLFF
cdr3_nt: TGTGCCAGCAGCCAACAGACAGGGTTAATCGAAAAACTGTTTTTT
d_call: TRBD1
clone_size: many
v_call: TRBV14
j_call: TRBJ1-4

cdr3_aa: CASSYQGGSYEQYF
cdr3_nt: TGTGCCAGCAGCTATCAAGGGGGGTCCTACGAGCAGTACTTC
d_call: NA
clone_size: NA
v_call: TRBV7-2
j_call: TRBJ2-7

cdr3_aa: CASSPSNEKLFF
cdr3_nt: TGTGCCAGCTCACCAAGTAATGAAAAACTGTTTTTT
d_call: NA
clone_size: few
v_call: TRBV18
j_call: TRBJ1-4

cdr3_aa: CASSPPPGTYEQYF
cdr3_nt: TGTGCCAGTAGTCCTCCGCCTGGAACCTACGAGCAGTACTTC
d_call: NA
clone_size: few
v_call: TRBV19
j_call: TRBJ2-7

cdr3_aa: CASSQGLGGPETQYF
cdr3_nt: TGTGCCAGCAGTCAGGGACTAGGGGGACCGGAGACCCAGTACTTC
d_call: TRBD2
clone_size: NA
v_call: TRBV27
j_call: TRBJ2-5

cdr3_aa: CASTWGASSNTGELFF
cdr3_nt: TGTGCCAGTACGTGGGGCGCGTCCTCGAACACCGGGGAGCTGTTTTTT
d_call: NA
clone_size: many
v_call: TRBV19
j_call: TRBJ2-2

cdr3_aa: CASTSDRTFYEQYF
cdr3_nt: TGTGCCAGCACCTCAGACAGAACCTTCTACGAGCAGTACTTC
d_call: NA
clone_size: NA
v_call: TRBV6-1
j_call: TRBJ2-7

cdr3_aa: CASSSKREATYEQYF
cdr3_nt: TGTGCCAGCAGCTCCAAACGGGAGGCAACCTACGAGCAGTACTTC
d_call: TRBD2
clone_size: NA
v_call: TRBV11-1
j_call: TRBJ2-7

cdr3_aa: CASSLISGGNHNEQFF
cdr3_nt: TGTGCCAGCAGCTTAATTTCCGGAGGCAACCACAATGAGCAGTTCTTC
d_call: NA
clone_size: few
v_call: TRBV7-3
j_call: TRBJ2-1

cdr3_aa: CASSQLTGGSYEQYF
cdr3_nt: TGCGCCAGCAGCCAATTAACAGGGGGCTCCTACGAGCAGTACTTC
d_call: TRBD1
clone_size: few
v_call: TRBV4-3
j_call: TRBJ2-7

cdr3_aa: CASSPREQEFLYGYTF
cdr3_nt: TGTGCCAGCAGCCCTCGGGAACAGGAGTTCCTCTATGGCTACACCTTC
d_call: NA
clone_size: few
v_call: TRBV4-2
j_call: TRBJ1-2

cdr3_aa: CASSSRGNTIYF
cdr3_nt: TGCGCCAGCAGCTCTCGTGGAAACACCATATATTTT
d_call: NA
clone_size: NA
v_call: TRBV5-1
j_call: TRBJ1-3

cdr3_aa: CASSMNREDQPQHF
cdr3_nt: TGTGCCAGTAGTATGAACAGGGAGGATCAGCCCCAGCATTTT
d_call: NA
clone_size: NA
v_call: TRBV19
j_call: TRBJ1-5

cdr3_aa: CASSTRGQEYNEQFF
cdr3_nt: TGCGCCAGCAGCACCCGCGGACAGGAGTACAATGAGCAGTTCTTC
d_call: TRBD1
clone_size: NA
v_call: TRBV5-1
j_call: TRBJ2-1

cdr3_aa: CASTPDGEWGYTF
cdr3_nt: TGTGCCAGCACCCCTGACGGGGAATGGGGCTACACCTTC
d_call: NA
clone_size: NA
v_call: TRBV6-1
j_call: TRBJ1-2

cdr3_aa: CASSGGTPSAYEQYF
cdr3_nt: TGTGCCAGCAGCGGCGGGACTCCGTCGGCCTACGAGCAGTACTTC
d_call: NA
clone_size: few
v_call: TRBV9
j_call: TRBJ2-7

cdr3_aa: CASSSPPRGVETQYF
cdr3_nt: TGTGCCAGCAGTTCCCCGCCGCGGGGGGTGGAGACCCAGTACTTC
d_call: TRBD2
clone_size: few
v_call: TRBV28
j_call: TRBJ2-5

cdr3_aa: CASSMGTGRSSGANVLTF
cdr3_nt: TGTGCCAGTAGTATGGGGACAGGGAGAAGCTCTGGGGCCAACGTCCTGACTTTC
d_call: TRBD1
clone_size: NA
v_call: TRBV19
j_call: TRBJ2-6

cdr3_aa: CASSYRGLGTNEQFF
cdr3_nt: TGTGCCAGCAGTTACCGCGGTTTAGGGACCAATGAGCAGTTCTTC
d_call: NA
clone_size: NA
v_call: TRBV6-5
j_call: TRBJ2-1

cdr3_aa: CASSRRGEQFF
cdr3_nt: TGTGCCAGCAGTAGGAGAGGTGAGCAGTTCTTC
d_call: NA
clone_size: few
v_call: TRBV28
j_call: TRBJ2-1

cdr3_aa: CASSLAPGALIKNIQYF
cdr3_nt: TGTGCCAGCAGCTTAGCGCCAGGGGCACTGATAAAAAACATTCAGTACTTC
d_call: NA
clone_size: NA
v_call: TRBV7-2
j_call: TRBJ2-4

cdr3_aa: CASSRDNQPQHF
cdr3_nt: TGTGCCAGCAGTCGAGACAATCAGCCCCAGCATTTT
d_call: NA
clone_size: NA
v_call: TRBV6-5
j_call: TRBJ1-5

cdr3_aa: CASSPAGQTTEAFF
cdr3_nt: TGTGCCAGCAGCCCTGCCGGGCAGACCACTGAAGCTTTCTTT
d_call: NA
clone_size: many
v_call: TRBV5-4
j_call: TRBJ1-1

cdr3_aa: CAWTSKQGPAYEQYF
cdr3_nt: TGTGCCTGGACCTCAAAACAGGGGCCCGCCTACGAGCAGTACTTC
d_call: TRBD1
clone_size: few
v_call: TRBV30
j_call: TRBJ2-7

cdr3_aa: CASSHLGLGGYEQYF
cdr3_nt: TGCGCCAGCAGCCACCTTGGGCTGGGAGGCTACGAGCAGTACTTC
d_call: NA
clone_size: few
v_call: TRBV4-1
j_call: TRBJ2-7

cdr3_aa: CASSSQGAQQPQHF
cdr3_nt: TGTGCCAGCAGCTCCCAGGGGGCTCAGCAGCCCCAGCATTTT
d_call: TRBD1
clone_size: few
v_call: TRBV7-9
j_call: TRBJ1-5

cdr3_aa: CASSPFTSGDYEQYF
cdr3_nt: TGTGCCAGCTCACCATTCACTAGCGGGGACTACGAGCAGTACTTC
d_call: TRBD2
clone_size: NA
v_call: TRBV18
j_call: TRBJ2-7

cdr3_aa: CSVDGMSSYNEQFF
cdr3_nt: TGCAGCGTTGACGGCATGAGCTCCTACAATGAGCAGTTCTTC
d_call: NA
clone_size: NA
v_call: TRBV29-1
j_call: TRBJ2-1